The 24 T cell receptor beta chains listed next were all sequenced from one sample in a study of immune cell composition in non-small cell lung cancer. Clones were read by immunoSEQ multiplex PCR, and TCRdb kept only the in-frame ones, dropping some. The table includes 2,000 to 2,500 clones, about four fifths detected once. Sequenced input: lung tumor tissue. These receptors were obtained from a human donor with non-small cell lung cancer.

CDR3 sequence: CAIRQNNEQFF. The CDR3 nucleotides read TGTGCCATTAGACAGAACAATGAGCAGTTCTTC. The genes are TRBV28 and TRBJ2-1, with a weak D call TRBD1 (5 bases). The CDR3 is 11 residues long. The germline CDR1 and CDR2 sequences are MDHEN and SYDVKM. V lost 10 bases to trimming and J lost 5 bases, with 9 bases between them.

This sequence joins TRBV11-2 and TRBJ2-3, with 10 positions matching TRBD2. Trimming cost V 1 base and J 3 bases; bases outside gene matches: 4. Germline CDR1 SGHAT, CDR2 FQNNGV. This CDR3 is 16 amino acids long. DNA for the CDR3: TGTGCCAGCAGCTTAGTAGCGGGGGGCCAGACAGATACGCAGTATTTT. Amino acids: CASSLVAGGQTDTQYF.

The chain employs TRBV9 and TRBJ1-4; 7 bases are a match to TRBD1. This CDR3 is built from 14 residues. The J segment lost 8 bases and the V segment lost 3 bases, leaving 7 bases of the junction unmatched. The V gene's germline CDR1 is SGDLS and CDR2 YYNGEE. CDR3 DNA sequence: TGTGCCAGCAGCGCCGAGGGGGCGCCCGAAAAACTGTTTTTT. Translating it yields CASSAEGAPEKLFF.

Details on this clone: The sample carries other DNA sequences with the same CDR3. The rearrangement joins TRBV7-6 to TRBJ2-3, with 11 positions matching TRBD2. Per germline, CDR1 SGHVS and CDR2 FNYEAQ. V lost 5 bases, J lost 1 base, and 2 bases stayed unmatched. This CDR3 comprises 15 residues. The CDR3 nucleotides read TGTGCCAGCAGCCCGACTAGCGGGGGCACAGATACGCAGTATTTT. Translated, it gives CASSPTSGGTDTQYF.

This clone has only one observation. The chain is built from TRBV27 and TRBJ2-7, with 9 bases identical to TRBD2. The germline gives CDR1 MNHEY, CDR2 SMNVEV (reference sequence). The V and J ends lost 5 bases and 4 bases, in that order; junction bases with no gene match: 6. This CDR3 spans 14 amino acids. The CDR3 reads CASSHSGRSYEQYF. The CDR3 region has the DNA TGTGCCAGCAGTCATAGCGGGAGATCTTACGAGCAGTACTTC.

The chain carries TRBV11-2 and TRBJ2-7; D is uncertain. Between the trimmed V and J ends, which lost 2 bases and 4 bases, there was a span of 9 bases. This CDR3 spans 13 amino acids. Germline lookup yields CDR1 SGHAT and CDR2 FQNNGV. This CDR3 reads CASSLTQVYEQYF. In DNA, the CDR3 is TGTGCCAGCAGCTTAACCCAGGTATACGAGCAGTACTTC.

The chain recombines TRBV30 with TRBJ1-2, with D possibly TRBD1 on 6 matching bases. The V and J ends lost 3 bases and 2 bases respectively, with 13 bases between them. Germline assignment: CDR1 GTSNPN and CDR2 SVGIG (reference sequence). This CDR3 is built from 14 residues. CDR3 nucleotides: TGTGCCTGGAGGGGGGGGCGGAGGAACTATGGCTACACCTTC. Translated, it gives CAWRGGRRNYGYTF.

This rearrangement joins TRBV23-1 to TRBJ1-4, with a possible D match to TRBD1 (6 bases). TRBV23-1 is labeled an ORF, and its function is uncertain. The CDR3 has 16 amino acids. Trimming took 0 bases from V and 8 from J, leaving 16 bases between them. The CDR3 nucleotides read TGCGCCAGCAGTCAATCAGGGGGGGCGCGAGGCGAAAAACTGTTTTTT. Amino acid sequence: CASSQSGGARGEKLFF.

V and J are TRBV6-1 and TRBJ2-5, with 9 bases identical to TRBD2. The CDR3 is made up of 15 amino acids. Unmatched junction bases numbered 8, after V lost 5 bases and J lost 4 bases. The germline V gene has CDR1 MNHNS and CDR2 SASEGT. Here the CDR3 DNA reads TGTGCCAGCAGTCACCTAGCGGGGATGGGAGAGACCCAGTACTTC. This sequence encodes CASSHLAGMGETQYF.

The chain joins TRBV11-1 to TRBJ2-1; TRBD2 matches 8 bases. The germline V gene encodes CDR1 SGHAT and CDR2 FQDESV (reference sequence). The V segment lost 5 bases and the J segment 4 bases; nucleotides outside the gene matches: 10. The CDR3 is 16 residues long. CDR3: CASSPPGAGGYNEQFF. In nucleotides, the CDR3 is TGTGCCAGCAGCCCCCCCGGGGCGGGAGGTTACAATGAGCAGTTCTTC.

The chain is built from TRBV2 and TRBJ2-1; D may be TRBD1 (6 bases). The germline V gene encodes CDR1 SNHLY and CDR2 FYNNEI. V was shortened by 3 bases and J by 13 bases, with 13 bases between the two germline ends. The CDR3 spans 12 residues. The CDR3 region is CASSDRGWGQFF. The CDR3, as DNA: TGTGCCAGCAGTGACAGGGGCTGGGGTCAGTTCTTC.

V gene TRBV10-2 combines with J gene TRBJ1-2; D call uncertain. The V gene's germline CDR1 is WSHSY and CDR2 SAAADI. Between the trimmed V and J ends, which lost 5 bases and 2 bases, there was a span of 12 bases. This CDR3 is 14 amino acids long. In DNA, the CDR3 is TGCGCCAGCAGTCGATCCGGGAGCAACTATGGCTACACCTTC. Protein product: CASSRSGSNYGYTF.

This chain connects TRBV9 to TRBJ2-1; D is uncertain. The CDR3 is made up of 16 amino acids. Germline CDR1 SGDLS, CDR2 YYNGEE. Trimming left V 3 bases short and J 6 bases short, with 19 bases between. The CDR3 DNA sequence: TGTGCCAGCAGCGCCCCCCAGGCCCATTCATCCAATGAGCAGTTCTTC. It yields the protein CASSAPQAHSSNEQFF.

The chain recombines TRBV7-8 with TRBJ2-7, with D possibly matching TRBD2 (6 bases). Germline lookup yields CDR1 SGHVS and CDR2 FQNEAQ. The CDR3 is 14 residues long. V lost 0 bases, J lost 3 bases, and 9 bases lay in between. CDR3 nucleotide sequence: TGTGCCAGCAGCTTAGCGGGGAGGATCTACGAGCAGTACTTC. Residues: CASSLAGRIYEQYF.

CDR3 residues: CASSYTGTEYEQYF. For the CDR3, the DNA is TGTGCCAGCAGTTACACAGGGACCGAATACGAGCAGTACTTC. The V and J genes are TRBV6-5 and TRBJ2-7; D may be TRBD1 (6 bases). Germline V gene sequence: CDR1 MNHEY, CDR2 SVGAGI. The ends were cut back, 2 bases at V and 4 bases at J, with 12 bases in the middle. The CDR3 covers 14 residues.

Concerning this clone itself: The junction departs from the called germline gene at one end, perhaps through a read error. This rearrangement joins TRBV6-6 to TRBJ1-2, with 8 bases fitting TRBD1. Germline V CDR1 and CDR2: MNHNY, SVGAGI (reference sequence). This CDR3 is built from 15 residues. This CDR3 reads CATSDSGGMGYGYTF. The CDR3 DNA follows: TGTGCCACCAGTGATTCAGGGGGCATGGGCTATGGCTACACCTTC.

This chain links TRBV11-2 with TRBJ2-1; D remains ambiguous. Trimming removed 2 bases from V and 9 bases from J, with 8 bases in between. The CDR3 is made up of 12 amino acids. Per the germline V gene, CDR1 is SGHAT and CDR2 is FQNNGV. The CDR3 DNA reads TGTGCCAGCAGCTTATCAGGTGGTGAGCAGTTCTTC. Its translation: CASSLSGGEQFF. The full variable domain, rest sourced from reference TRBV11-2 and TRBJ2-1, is EAGVAQSPRYKIIEKRQSVAFWCNPISGHATLYWYQQILGQGPKLLIQFQNNGVVDDSQLPKDRFSAERLKGVDSTLKIQPAKLEDSAVYLCASSLSGGEQFFGPGTRLTVL.

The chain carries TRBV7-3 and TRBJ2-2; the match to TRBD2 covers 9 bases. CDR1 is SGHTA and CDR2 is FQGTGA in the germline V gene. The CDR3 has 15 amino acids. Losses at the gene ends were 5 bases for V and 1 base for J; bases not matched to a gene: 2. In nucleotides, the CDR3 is TGTGCCAGCAGCCGAGCGGGAGGGAACACCGGGGAGCTGTTTTTT. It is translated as CASSRAGGNTGELFF.

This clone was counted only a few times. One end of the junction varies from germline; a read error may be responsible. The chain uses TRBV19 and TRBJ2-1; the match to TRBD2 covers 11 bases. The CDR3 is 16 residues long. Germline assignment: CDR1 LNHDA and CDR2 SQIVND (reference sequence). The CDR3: CASSIVWSSGGSELIF. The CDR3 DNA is TGTGCCAGTAGTATAGTGTGGTCTAGCGGGGGGTCCGAACTAATCTTC.

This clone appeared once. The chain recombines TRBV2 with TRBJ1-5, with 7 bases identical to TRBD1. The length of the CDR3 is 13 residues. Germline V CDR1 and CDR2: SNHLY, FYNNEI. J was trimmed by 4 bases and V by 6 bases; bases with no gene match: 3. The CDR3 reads CASSEQGNQPQHF. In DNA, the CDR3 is TGTGCCAGCAGCGAACAGGGGAATCAGCCCCAGCATTTT.

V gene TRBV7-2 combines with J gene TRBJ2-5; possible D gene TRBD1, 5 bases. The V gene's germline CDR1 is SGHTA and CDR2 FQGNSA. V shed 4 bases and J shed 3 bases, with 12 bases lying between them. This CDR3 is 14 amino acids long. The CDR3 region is CASSWQTGEETQYF. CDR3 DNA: TGTGCCAGCAGCTGGCAAACAGGTGAAGAGACCCAGTACTTC.

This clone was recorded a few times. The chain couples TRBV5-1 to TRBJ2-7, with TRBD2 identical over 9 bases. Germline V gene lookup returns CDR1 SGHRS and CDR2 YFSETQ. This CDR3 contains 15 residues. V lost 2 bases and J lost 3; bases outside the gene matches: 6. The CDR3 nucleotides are TGCGCCAGCAGCTTCAGCGGGGGGACCAACTACGAGCAGTACTTC. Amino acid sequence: CASSFSGGTNYEQYF.

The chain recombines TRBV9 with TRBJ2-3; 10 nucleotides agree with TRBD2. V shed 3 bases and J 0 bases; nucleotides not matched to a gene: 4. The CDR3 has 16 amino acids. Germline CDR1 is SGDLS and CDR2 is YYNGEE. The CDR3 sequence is CASSGLAGASTDTQYF. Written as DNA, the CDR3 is TGTGCCAGCAGCGGTCTAGCGGGGGCTAGCACAGATACGCAGTATTTT.

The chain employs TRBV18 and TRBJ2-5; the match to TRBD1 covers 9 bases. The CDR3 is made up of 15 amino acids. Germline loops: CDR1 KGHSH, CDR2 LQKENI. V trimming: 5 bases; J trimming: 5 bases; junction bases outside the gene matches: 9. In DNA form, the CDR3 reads TGTGCCAGCTCAGGCGGGACAGGGAAGGACGAGACCCAGTACTTC. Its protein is CASSGGTGKDETQYF. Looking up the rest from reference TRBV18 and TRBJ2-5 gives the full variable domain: NAGVMQNPRHLVRRRGQEARLRCSPMKGHSHVYWYRQLPEEGLKFMVYLQKENIIDESGMPKERFSAEFPKEGPSILRIQQVVRGDSAAYFCASSGGTGKDETQYFGPGTRLLVL.